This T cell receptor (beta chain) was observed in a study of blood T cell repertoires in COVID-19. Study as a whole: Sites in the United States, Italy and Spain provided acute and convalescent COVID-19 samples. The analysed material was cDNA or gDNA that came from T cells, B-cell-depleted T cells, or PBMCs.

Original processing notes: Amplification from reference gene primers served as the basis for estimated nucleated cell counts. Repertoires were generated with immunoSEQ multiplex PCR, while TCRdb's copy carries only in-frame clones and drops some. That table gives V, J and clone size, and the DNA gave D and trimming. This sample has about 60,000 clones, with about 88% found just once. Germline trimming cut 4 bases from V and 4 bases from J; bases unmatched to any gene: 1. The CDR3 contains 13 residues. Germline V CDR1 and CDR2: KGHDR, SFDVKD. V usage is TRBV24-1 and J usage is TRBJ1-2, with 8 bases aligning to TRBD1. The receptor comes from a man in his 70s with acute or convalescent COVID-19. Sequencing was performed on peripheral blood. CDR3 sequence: CATSEQGVYGYTF. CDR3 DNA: TGTGCCACCAGTGAACAGGGGGTCTATGGCTACACCTTC.